Listed here are 6 T cell receptor beta chains from one sample, sequenced in a study of cytomegalovirus exposure and HLA in healthy donors. 60 Vbeta and 13 Jbeta primers were used in PCR. The assay was immunoSEQ multiplex PCR, and TCRdb's table has in-frame clones only and misses some. Of around 130,000 clones detected, about 8.5% appear once; the ten largest clones hold less than 7%. The sample comprised PBMCs. Receptor source: a man aged 40-50 years in good health and CMV-seronegative.

The chain recombines TRBV5-1 with TRBJ1-1; a possible D gene is TRBD1 (6 bases). Per the germline V gene, CDR1 is SGHRS and CDR2 is YFSETQ. CDR3 length: 14 amino acids. V shed 3 bases and J shed 0 bases, with 9 bases lying between them. In nucleotides, the CDR3 is TGCGCCAGCAGCTACAGGGACGTGAACACTGAAGCTTTCTTT. It yields the protein CASSYRDVNTEAFF.

Ten or more counts support this clone. The same CDR3 can be traced to other DNA sequences in this sample. The CDR3 DNA is TGTGCCAGCAGCCCCCAGGGGAACACTGAAGCTTTCTTT. Translation gives CASSPQGNTEAFF. The genes are TRBV27 and TRBJ1-1; the D gene is possibly TRBD1 (5 bases). V was pared by 6 bases and J by 1 base, with 9 bases between. CDR1 and CDR2 from the germline V gene are MNHEY and SMNVEV (reference sequence). The CDR3 is 13 amino acids.

This clone showed up just a few times. J is TRBJ2-2 and V is TRBV6-5; TRBD2 agrees at 7 bases. Germline trimming cut 5 bases from V and 6 bases from J; bases unmatched to any gene: 6. CDR3 size: 14 residues. Germline V gene lookup returns CDR1 MNHEY and CDR2 SVGAGI. The CDR3 sequence: CASSDAGEAGELFF. The DNA for the CDR3 is TGTGCCAGCAGTGATGCGGGGGAAGCCGGGGAGCTGTTTTTT.

The table lists this clone with a few counts. V gene TRBV7-9 combines with J gene TRBJ2-3, with a tentative D call TRBD2 (7 bases). CDR1 is SEHNR, CDR2 FQNEAQ, per germline (reference sequence). The V gene lost 5 bases and the J gene lost 5 bases, with 14 bases spanning the gap. The CDR3 contains 14 residues. CDR3 DNA: TGTGCCAGCAGCCGGGGGGCGCTGGGAGATACGCAGTATTTT. This codes for CASSRGALGDTQYF.

The rearrangement joins TRBV19 to TRBJ2-1, with TRBD2 matching 10 bases. This CDR3 has 15 amino acids. Per germline, CDR1 LNHDA and CDR2 SQIVND (reference sequence). The ends lost 6 bases at V and 4 bases at J; junction bases unmatched: 6. The CDR3 region has the DNA TGTGCCAGTAGACTTAGCGGGGGGCGTTACAATGAGCAGTTCTTC. This codes for CASRLSGGRYNEQFF.

This clone was counted a few times. The chain links TRBV9 to TRBJ2-3; D is perhaps TRBD1 (6 bases). CDR3 length equals 16 residues. Germline V gene lookup returns CDR1 SGDLS and CDR2 YYNGEE. Deletions cut 3 bases from V and 0 bases from J, with 14 bases between. CDR3 amino acids: CASSGPRGASTDTQYF. As DNA, the CDR3 is TGTGCCAGCAGCGGCCCCAGGGGCGCTAGCACAGATACGCAGTATTTT. Full variable domain (remainder filled in from reference TRBV9 and TRBJ2-3): DSGVTQTPKHLITATGQRVTLRCSPRSGDLSVYWYQQSLDQGLQFLIQYYNGEERAKGNILERFSAQQFPDLHSELNLSSLELGDSALYFCASSGPRGASTDTQYFGPGTRLTVL.